This T cell receptor (beta chain) was retrieved from a study of cytomegalovirus exposure and HLA in healthy donors. Both 60 Vbeta primers and 13 Jbeta primers went into the PCR. Clones were read by immunoSEQ multiplex PCR, and TCRdb kept only the in-frame ones, dropping some. The sample carries fewer than 250,000 clones, approximately 83% recorded once. Regarding the study as a whole: Later analysis identified a missense DCLRE1C variant that was linked to TCR beta V- and J-gene trimming.

With respect to this clone: Its antigen is unknown.

The CDR3 spans 15 residues. Germline lookup yields CDR1 SGHNT and CDR2 YYREEE (reference sequence). V was trimmed by 0 bases and J by 2 bases, leaving 12 bases between them. Material: PBMCs. The sequence was collected from a girl aged 10-17 years in good health and CMV-seronegative. The chain employs TRBV5-4 and TRBJ2-7; D might be TRBD2 (5 bases). The CDR3 coding sequence is TGTGCCAGCAGCTTGGGGCAGTTCGGGGCCTACGAGCAGTACTTC. It translates to CASSLGQFGAYEQYF.